Listed below are T cell receptor beta chains from one sample, sequenced in a study of PD-1 blockade in classical Hodgkin lymphoma. The table came from immunoSEQ multiplex PCR; TCRdb's copy has only in-frame clones and leaves some out. The repertoire has about 41,000 clones, 65% to 70% of them found once; the top ten carry approximately 2.4%. Specimen: peripheral blood mononuclear cells (PBMCs), collected before the fourth cycle of nivolumab. The receptors were gathered from a human donor with classical Hodgkin lymphoma. Each CDR3 is given with its conserved first and last residue. A D gene is named only where the DNA matches it firmly. Only part of the rows carry a size: once, few, many, or a class if the clone is expanded.

v_gene	len	d_gene	abundance	j_gene	CDR3aa	CDR3nt
TRBV2	13	-	few	TRBJ2-7	CASRERGSYEQYF	TGTGCCAGCAGGGAACGTGGTTCCTACGAGCAGTACTTC
TRBV9	15	-	-	TRBJ1-1	CASSTLGGARAEAFF	TGTGCCAGCAGCACCCTAGGGGGGGCTAGGGCTGAAGCTTTCTTT
TRBV7-9	15	-	-	TRBJ1-3	CASSGQTWGRNTIYF	TGTGCCAGCAGCGGTCAAACCTGGGGCCGAAACACCATATATTTT
TRBV4-1	12	-	-	TRBJ2-2	CASSAQSGELFF	TGCGCCAGCAGCGCACAATCCGGGGAGCTGTTTTTT
TRBV6-1	11	-	-	TRBJ1-1	CASSPTVLPFF	TGTGCCAGCAGCCCGACAGTTTTACCTTTCTTT
TRBV28	14	-	few	TRBJ1-1	CASSSLGTRTEAFF	TGTGCCAGCAGTTCCCTCGGGACACGCACTGAAGCTTTCTTT
TRBV25-1	15	-	few	TRBJ2-5	CASSPTIIKQETQYF	TGTGCCAGCAGCCCGACCATCATAAAACAAGAGACCCAGTACTTC
TRBV7-3	16	-	-	TRBJ1-3	CASSPGAGTTGNTIYF	TGTGCCAGCAGCCCAGGGGCAGGGACTACTGGAAACACCATATATTTT
TRBV11-2	14	-	medium-sized	TRBJ1-6	CASSLDPGDSPLHF	TGTGCCAGCAGCTTAGATCCAGGGGATTCACCCCTCCACTTT
TRBV6-5	13	-	-	TRBJ1-2	CASSREQNYGYTF	TGTGCCAGCAGTCGAGAACAAAACTATGGCTACACCTTC
TRBV10-3	11	TRBD2	-	TRBJ2-7	CAITRGDEQYF	TGTGCCATCACCCGGGGGGACGAGCAGTACTTC
TRBV5-6	15	TRBD1	-	TRBJ1-4	CASSKPGQGDEKLFF	TGTGCCAGCAGCAAACCGGGACAGGGGGATGAAAAACTGTTTTTT
TRBV7-2	16	TRBD1	-	TRBJ2-4	CASSFTFQGQKNIQYF	TGTGCCAGCAGCTTCACTTTCCAGGGACAGAAAAACATTCAGTACTTC
TRBV7-9	12	-	-	TRBJ2-7	CASSLEGHEQYF	TGTGCCAGCAGCTTAGAAGGGCACGAGCAGTACTTC
TRBV4-1	14	-	once	TRBJ2-3	CASSQAYRTDTQYF	TGCGCCAGCAGCCAGGCTTATCGCACAGATACGCAGTATTTT
TRBV29-1	13	-	-	TRBJ1-1	CSVAGYYVTEAFF	TGCAGCGTTGCAGGGTATTATGTCACTGAAGCTTTCTTT
TRBV2	13	-	-	TRBJ1-5	CASDGDNFSPQHF	TGTGCCAGCGATGGCGACAACTTCTCGCCCCAGCATTTT
TRBV5-4	16	-	-	TRBJ2-4	CASSLAPGGTKNIQYF	TGTGCCAGCAGCTTGGCCCCCGGTGGAACCAAAAACATTCAGTACTTC
TRBV15	19	TRBD2	-	TRBJ2-3	CATSKNYPLLAGRTDTQYF	TGTGCCACCAGCAAGAATTACCCGTTACTAGCGGGACGCACAGATACGCAGTATTTT
TRBV7-2	15	TRBD2	once	TRBJ2-5	CASSPIVGGQETQYF	TGTGCCAGCAGCCCCATCGTCGGGGGGCAAGAGACCCAGTACTTC
TRBV20-1	11	-	-	TRBJ2-5	CSNLSGETQYF	TGCAGCAACCTTAGCGGAGAGACCCAGTACTTC
TRBV30	13	-	-	TRBJ1-3	CAWSTDSGNTIYF	TGTGCCTGGTCGACAGATTCTGGAAACACCATATATTTT
TRBV19	15	-	-	TRBJ2-6	CASTAQNSGANVLTF	TGTGCCAGTACCGCACAGAACTCTGGGGCCAACGTCCTGACTTTC
TRBV6-6	14	TRBD1	-	TRBJ1-5	CASSNRGLNQPQHF	TGTGCCAGCAGTAACAGGGGGCTAAATCAGCCCCAGCATTTT
TRBV28	17	-	-	TRBJ2-3	CASSSPLGLKGPDTQYF	TGTGCCAGCAGCTCCCCACTGGGCCTTAAAGGGCCAGATACGCAGTATTTT
TRBV19	11	-	-	TRBJ1-1	CASSFYTEAFF	TGTGCCAGTAGTTTTTACACTGAAGCTTTCTTT
TRBV6-1	15	TRBD1	few	TRBJ2-7	CASSRGTGSSYEQYF	TGTGCCAGCAGTCGGGGGACAGGGAGCTCCTACGAGCAGTACTTC
TRBV12-5	13	TRBD1	-	TRBJ2-7	CASGQDRGDEQYF	TGTGCTAGTGGTCAAGACAGGGGGGACGAGCAGTACTTC
TRBV14	16	-	few	TRBJ1-1	CASSQDPLGVSTEAFF	TGTGCCAGCAGCCAAGATCCATTGGGGGTAAGCACTGAAGCTTTCTTT
TRBV27	12	-	once	TRBJ2-2	CASSFVSGELFF	TGTGCCAGCAGTTTCGTCAGCGGGGAGCTGTTTTTT
TRBV5-1	15	TRBD1	-	TRBJ1-5	CASSYDRGPGQPQHF	TGCGCCAGCAGCTACGACAGGGGGCCGGGGCAGCCCCAGCATTTT
TRBV11-2	14	-	-	TRBJ2-3	CASSLDRVSDTQYF	TGTGCCAGCAGCTTAGACCGGGTTTCAGATACGCAGTATTTT
TRBV5-4	14	-	-	TRBJ2-7	CASSLGHTNYEQYF	TGTGCCAGCAGCTTGGGACATACAAACTACGAGCAGTACTTC
TRBV18	15	TRBD1	-	TRBJ1-4	CASSPGGTGNEKLFF	TGTGCCAGCTCACCCGGTGGGACAGGGAATGAAAAACTGTTTTTT
TRBV4-2	15	-	-	TRBJ1-5	CASSPEGGGNQPQHF	TGTGCCAGCAGCCCGGAGGGAGGTGGGAATCAGCCCCAGCATTTT
TRBV27	14	-	-	TRBJ2-2	CASSSSGNTGELFF	TGTGCCAGCAGCTCGAGTGGGAACACCGGGGAGCTGTTTTTT
TRBV30	13	-	-	TRBJ2-5	CAWETGTQETQYF	TGTGCCTGGGAAACGGGTACACAAGAGACCCAGTACTTC